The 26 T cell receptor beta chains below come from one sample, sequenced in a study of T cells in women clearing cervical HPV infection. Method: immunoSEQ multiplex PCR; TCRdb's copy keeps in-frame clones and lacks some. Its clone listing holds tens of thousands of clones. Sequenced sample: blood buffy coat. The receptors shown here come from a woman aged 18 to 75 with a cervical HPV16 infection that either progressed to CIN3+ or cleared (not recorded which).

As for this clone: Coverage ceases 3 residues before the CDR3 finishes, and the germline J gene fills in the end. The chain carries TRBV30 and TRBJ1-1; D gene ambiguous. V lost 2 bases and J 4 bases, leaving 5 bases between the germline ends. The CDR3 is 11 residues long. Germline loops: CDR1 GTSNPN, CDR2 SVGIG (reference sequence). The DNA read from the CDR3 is TGTGCCTGGAGTTTCCGCACTGAA. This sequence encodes CAWSFRTE. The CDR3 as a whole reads CAWSFRTEAFF.

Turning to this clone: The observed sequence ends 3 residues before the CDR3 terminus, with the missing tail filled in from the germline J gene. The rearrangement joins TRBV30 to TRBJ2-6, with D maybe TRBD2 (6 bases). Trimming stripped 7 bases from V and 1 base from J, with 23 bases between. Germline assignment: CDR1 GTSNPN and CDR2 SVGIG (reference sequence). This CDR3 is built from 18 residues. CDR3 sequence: CASYRGSENLSGANVLTF. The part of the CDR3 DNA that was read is TGTGCCTCCTACCGGGGGTCGGAAAACTTATCTGGGGCCAACGTC.

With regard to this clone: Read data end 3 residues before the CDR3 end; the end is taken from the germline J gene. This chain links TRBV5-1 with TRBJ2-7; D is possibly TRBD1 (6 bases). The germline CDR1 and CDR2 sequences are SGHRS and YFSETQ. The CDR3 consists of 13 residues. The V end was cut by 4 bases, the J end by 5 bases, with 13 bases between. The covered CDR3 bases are TGCGCCAGCAGCACGACAGGTTCTCACGAG. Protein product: CASSTTGSHE. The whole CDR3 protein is CASSTTGSHEQYF.

CDR3 loop: CASSLYGAGGWTEAFF. The sequenced CDR3 bases are TGTGCCAGCAGCCTTTATGGGGCAGGGGGATGGACTGAA. This sequence joins TRBV14 and TRBJ1-1; 7 nucleotides match TRBD1. Read sequence stops 3 residues before the CDR3 end, and the germline J gene provides the missing end. This CDR3 spans 16 amino acids. The ends lost 4 bases at V and 5 bases at J; junction bases unmatched: 13. CDR1 SGHDN and CDR2 FVKESK come from the germline V gene.

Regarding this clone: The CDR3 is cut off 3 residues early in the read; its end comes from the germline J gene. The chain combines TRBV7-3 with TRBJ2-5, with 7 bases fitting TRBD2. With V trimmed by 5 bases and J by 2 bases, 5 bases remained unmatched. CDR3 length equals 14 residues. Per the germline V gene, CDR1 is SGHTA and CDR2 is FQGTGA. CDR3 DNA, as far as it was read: TGTGCCAGCAGCCTTGGGACTAATCAAGAGACC. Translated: CASSLGTNQET. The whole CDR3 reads CASSLGTNQETQYF.

Partial CDR3 DNA: TGTGCCAGCAGTGAATCCCTCTGGCAGACGAACACCGGGGAG. This encodes CASSESLWQTNTGE. The entire CDR3 reads CASSESLWQTNTGELFF. The chain couples TRBV2 to TRBJ2-2; D is ambiguous. The read terminates 3 residues ahead of where the CDR3 ends, so the germline J gene completes it. Looked up from germline, CDR1 is SNHLY and CDR2 is FYNNEI. The V end lost 2 bases, the J end lost 0 bases, and 13 bases lay between the germline ends. The CDR3 is 17 residues long. The complete variable domain, with remaining parts taken from reference TRBV2 and TRBJ2-2, reads EPEVTQTPSHQVTQMGQEVILRCVPISNHLYFYWYRQILGQKVEFLVSFYNNEISEKSEIFDDQFSVERPDGSNFTLKIRSTKLEDSAMYFCASSESLWQTNTGELFFGEGSRLTVL.

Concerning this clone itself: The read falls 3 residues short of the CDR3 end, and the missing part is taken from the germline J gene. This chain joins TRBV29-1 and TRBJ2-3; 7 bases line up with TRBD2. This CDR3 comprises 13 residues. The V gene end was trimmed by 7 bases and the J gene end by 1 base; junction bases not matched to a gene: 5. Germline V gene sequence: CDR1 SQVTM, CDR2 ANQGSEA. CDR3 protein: CSAKGLGTDTQYF. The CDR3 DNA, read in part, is TGCAGCGCAAAAGGACTAGGCACAGATACG.

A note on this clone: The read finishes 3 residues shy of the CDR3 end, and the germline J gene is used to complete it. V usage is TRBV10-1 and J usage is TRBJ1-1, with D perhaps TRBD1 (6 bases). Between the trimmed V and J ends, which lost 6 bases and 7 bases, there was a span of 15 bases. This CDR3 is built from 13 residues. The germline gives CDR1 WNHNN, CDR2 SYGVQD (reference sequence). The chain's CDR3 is CASSPGTPVEAFF. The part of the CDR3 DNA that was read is TGCGCCAGCAGCCCTGGGACACCCGTTGAA.

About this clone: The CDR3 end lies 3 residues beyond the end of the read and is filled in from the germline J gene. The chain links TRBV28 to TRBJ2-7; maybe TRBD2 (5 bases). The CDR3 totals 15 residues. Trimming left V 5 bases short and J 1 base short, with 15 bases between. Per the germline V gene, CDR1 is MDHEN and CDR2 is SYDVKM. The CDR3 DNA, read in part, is TGTGCCAGCAGTCAGTGGGGAGCGGTATCCTACGAG. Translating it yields CASSQWGAVSYE. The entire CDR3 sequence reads CASSQWGAVSYEQYF.

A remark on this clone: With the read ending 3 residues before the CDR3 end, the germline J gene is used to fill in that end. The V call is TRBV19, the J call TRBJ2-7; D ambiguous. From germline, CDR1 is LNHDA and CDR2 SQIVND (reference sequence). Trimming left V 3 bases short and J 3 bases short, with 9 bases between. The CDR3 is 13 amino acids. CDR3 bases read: TGTGCCAGTAGTATGGATTCGGGCTACGAG. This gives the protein CASSMDSGYE. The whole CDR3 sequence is CASSMDSGYEQYF.

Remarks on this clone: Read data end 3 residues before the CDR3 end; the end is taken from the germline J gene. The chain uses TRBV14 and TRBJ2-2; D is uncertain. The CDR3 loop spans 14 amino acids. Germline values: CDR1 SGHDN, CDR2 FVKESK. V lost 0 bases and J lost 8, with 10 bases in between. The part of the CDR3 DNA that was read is TGTGCCAGCAGCCAAGAGCGGATCGCTGGGGAG. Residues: CASSQERIAGE. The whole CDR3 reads CASSQERIAGELFF.

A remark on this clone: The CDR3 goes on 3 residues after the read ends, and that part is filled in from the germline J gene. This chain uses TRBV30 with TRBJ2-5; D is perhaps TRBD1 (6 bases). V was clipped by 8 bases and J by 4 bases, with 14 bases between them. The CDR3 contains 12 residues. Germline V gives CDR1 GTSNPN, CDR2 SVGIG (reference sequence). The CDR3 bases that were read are TGTGCCCGACGGGACATGGGAGAGACC. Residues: CARRDMGET. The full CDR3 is CARRDMGETQYF. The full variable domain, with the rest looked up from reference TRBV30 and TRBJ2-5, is SQTIHQWPATLVQPVGSPLSLECTVEGTSNPNLYWYRQAAGRGLQLLFYSVGIGQISSEVPQNLSASRPQDRQFILSSKKLLLSDSGFYLCARRDMGETQYFGPGTRLLVL.

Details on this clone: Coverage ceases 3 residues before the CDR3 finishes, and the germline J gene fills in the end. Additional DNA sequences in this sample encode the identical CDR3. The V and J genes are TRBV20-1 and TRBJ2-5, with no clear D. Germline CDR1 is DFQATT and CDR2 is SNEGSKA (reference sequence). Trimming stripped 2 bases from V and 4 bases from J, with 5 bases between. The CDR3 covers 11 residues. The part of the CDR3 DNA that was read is TGCAGTGCTAGACCGGGAGAGACC. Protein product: CSARPGET. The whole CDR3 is CSARPGETQYF.

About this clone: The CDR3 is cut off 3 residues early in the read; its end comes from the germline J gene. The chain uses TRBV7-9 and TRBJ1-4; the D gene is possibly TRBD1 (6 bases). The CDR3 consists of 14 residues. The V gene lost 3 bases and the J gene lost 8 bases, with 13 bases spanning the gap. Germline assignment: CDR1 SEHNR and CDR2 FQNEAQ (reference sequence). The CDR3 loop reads CASSLRGLGEKLFF. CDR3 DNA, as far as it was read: TGTGCCAGCAGCTTGAGGGGGTTAGGGGAAAAA.

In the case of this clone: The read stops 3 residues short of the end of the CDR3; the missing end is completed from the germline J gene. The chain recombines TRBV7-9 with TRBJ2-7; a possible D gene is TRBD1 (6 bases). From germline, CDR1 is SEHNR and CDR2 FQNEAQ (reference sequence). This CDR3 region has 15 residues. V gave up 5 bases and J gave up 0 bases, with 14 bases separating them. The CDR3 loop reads CASSNYRESSYEQYF. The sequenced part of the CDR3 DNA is TGTGCCAGCAGCAATTACAGGGAGAGCTCCTACGAG.

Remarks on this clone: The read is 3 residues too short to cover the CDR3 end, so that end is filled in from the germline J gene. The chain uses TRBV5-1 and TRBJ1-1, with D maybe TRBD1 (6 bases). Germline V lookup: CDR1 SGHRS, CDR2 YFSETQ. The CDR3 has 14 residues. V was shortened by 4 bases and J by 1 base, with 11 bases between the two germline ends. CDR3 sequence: CASSRLGQNTEAFF. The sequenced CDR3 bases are TGCGCCAGCAGCCGGCTGGGACAGAACACTGAA.

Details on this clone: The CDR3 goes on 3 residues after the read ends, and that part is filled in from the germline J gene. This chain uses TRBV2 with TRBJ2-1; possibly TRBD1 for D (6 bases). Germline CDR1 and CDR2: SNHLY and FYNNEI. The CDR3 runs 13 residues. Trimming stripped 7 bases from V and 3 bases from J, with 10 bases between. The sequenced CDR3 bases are TGTGCCAGCATAAAGGGGGACTACAATGAG. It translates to CASIKGDYNE. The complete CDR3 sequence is CASIKGDYNEQFF.

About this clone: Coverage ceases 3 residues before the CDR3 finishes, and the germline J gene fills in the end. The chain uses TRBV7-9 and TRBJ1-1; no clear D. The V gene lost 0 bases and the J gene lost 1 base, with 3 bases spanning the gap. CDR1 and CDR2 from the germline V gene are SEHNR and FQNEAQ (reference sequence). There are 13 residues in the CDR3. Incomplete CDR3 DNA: TGTGCCAGCAGCTTAGCCAGGAACACTGAA. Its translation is CASSLARNTE. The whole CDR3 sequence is CASSLARNTEAFF.

The CDR3 here is CASSLGLLTGELFF. The CDR3 bases that were read are TGTGCCAGTAGTTTGGGACTCCTGACCGGGGAG. The J gene is TRBJ2-2, the V gene TRBV19; TRBD2 might be the D (6 bases). The read ends 3 residues early relative to the CDR3; the germline J gene fills the gap. Germline CDR1 is LNHDA and CDR2 is SQIVND (reference sequence). This CDR3 is 14 amino acids long. Trimming removed 5 bases from V and 5 bases from J, with 12 bases in between.

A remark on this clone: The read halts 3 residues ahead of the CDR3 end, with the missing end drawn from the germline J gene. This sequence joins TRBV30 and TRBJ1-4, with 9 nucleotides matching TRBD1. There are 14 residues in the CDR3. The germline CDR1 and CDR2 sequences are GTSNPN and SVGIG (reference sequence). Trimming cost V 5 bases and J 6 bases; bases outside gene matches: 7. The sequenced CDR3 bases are TGTGCCTGGTCCCGGGACAGGGCTGATGAAAAA. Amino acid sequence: CAWSRDRADEK. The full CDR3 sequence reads CAWSRDRADEKLFF.

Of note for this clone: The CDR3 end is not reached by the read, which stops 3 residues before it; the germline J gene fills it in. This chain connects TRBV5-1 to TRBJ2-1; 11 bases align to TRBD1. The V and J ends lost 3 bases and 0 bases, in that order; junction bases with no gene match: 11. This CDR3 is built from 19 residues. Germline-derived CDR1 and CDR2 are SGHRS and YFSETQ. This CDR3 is CASSSAGTGGKGSYNEQFF. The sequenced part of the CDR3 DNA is TGCGCCAGCAGCTCAGCCGGGACAGGGGGAAAGGGCTCCTACAATGAG. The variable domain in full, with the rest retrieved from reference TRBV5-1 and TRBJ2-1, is KAGVTQTPRYLIKTRGQQVTLSCSPISGHRSVSWYQQTPGQGLQFLFEYFSETQRNKGNFPGRFSGRQFSNSRSEMNVSTLELGDSALYLCASSSAGTGGKGSYNEQFFGPGTRLTVL.

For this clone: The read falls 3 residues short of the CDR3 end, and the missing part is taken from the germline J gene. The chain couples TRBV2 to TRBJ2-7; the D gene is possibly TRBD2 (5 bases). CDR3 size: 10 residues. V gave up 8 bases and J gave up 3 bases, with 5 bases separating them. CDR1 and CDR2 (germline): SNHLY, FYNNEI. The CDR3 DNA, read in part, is TGTGCCAGCGAGGGCTACGAG. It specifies CASEGYE. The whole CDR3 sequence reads CASEGYEQYF. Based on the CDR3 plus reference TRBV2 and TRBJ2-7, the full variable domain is EPEVTQTPSHQVTQMGQEVILRCVPISNHLYFYWYRQILGQKVEFLVSFYNNEISEKSEIFDDQFSVERPDGSNFTLKIRSTKLEDSAMYFCASEGYEQYFGPGTRLTVT.

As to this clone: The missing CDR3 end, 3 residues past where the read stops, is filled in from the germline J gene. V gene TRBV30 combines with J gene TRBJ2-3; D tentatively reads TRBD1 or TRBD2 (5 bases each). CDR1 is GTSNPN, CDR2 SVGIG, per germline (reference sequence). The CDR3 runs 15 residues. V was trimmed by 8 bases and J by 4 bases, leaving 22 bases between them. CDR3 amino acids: CAQEDQRGLSDTQYF. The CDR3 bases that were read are TGTGCCCAGGAGGATCAGAGGGGATTGTCAGATACG.

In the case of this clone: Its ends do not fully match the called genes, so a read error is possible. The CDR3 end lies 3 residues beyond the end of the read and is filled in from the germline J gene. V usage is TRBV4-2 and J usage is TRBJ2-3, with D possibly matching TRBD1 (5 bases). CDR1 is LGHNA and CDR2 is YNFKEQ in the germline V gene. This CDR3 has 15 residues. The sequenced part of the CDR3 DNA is TGCGCCAGCAGCCAGAGACAGTCTAGCACAGATACG. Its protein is CASSQRQSSTDT. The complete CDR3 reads CASSQRQSSTDTQYF.

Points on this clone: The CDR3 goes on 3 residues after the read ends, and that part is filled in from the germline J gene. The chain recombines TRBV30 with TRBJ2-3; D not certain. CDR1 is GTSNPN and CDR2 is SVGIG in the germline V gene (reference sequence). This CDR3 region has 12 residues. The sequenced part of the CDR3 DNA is TGTGCCTGGAGTGAGAATGCCGGGACG. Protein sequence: CAWSENAGT. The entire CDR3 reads CAWSENAGTQYF.

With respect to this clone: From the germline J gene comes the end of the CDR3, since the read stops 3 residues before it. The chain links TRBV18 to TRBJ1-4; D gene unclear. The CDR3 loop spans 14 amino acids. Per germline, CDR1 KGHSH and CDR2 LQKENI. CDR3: CASSPNNPPRKLFF. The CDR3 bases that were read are TGTGCCAGCTCACCTAACAATCCTCCGAGGAAA.